This T cell receptor beta chain was captured by sequencing in a study of T cells in Graves' hyperthyroidism and ophthalmopathy. Study conclusions and caveats: Classification by a 13 V-J model distinguished ophthalmopathy from stable hyperthyroidism.

V shed 0 bases, J shed 5 bases, and the junction held 6 bases outside the gene matches. From germline, CDR1 is DFQATT and CDR2 SNEGSKA (reference sequence). The CDR3 is made up of 16 amino acids. Researchers took RNA transcripts and amplified the TCR beta CDR3 regions from them. HTBI primers were employed in a first-round RT-PCR of the TCR CDR3. One entry per CDR3 protein, called by TCRdb with MiXCR from the multiplex PCR reads. The table has roughly 400,000 distinct CDR3 sequences, about 25% seen once. This clonotype came up many times. The antigen is not known. Patients aged 18 to 65 with hyperthyroidism were newly diagnosed, with duration under 2 months. PBMCs were obtained from about 9 ml fresh peripheral blood.

The receptor was derived from a man between 45 and 60 years old with Graves' hyperthyroidism. What was sequenced was blood. The chain employs TRBV20-1 and TRBJ2-5; 13 bases are a match to TRBD2. The CDR3: CSARDPGTSGDETQYF. CDR3 in DNA: TGCAGTGCTAGAGACCCCGGGACTAGCGGGGATGAGACCCAGTACTTC.